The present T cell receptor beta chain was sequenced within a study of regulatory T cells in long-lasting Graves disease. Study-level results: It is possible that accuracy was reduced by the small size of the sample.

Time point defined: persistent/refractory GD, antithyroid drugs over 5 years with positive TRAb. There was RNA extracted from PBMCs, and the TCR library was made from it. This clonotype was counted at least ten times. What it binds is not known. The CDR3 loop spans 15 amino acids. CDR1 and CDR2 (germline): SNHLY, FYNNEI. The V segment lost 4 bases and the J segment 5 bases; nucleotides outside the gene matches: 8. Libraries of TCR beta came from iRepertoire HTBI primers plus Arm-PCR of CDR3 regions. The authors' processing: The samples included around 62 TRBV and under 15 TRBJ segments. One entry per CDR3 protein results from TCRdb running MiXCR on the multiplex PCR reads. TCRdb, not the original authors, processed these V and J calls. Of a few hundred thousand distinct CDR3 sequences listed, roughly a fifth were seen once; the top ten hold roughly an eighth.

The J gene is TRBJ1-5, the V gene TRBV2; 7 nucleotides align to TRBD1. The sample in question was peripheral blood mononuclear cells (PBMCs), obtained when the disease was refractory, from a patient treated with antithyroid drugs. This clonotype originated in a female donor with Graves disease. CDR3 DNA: TGTGCCAGCAGTGGAAAGGGGGCGGTCGATCAGCCCCAGCATTTT. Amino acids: CASSGKGAVDQPQHF.